This T cell receptor beta chain was obtained from a study of cytomegalovirus exposure and HLA in healthy donors. Overall study findings and caveats: In an earlier analysis, productive rearrangement rates for most beta V segments clustered near 87% or 30%. Sequencing artifact likely explains a cluster of highly shared sequence variants. The authors later found most CMV-associated TCR beta chains appeared HLA-restricted.

On this clone: Its cognate antigen is unknown.

V shed 2 bases and J shed 7 bases, with 14 bases lying between them. Germline values: CDR1 SGHAT, CDR2 FQNNGV. This CDR3 is built from 14 residues. The primer mix had 60 Vbeta and 13 Jbeta primers. Data came from immunoSEQ multiplex PCR; TCRdb stores just in-frame clones and leaves some out. The data show about 140,000 clones, with roughly 80% seen just once and roughly 0.87% held by the top ten. This receptor was obtained from a man between 18 and 35 years old in good health and CMV-seronegative. Sequenced input: PBMCs. The V gene is TRBV11-2, the J gene TRBJ1-2; D is possibly TRBD1 (6 bases). CDR3 DNA sequence: TGTGCCAGCAGCTTAATCGGGGGGGCGCGTGGCTACACCTTC. This translates into CASSLIGGARGYTF.